This T cell receptor beta chain was sequenced during a study of blood T cell repertoires in COVID-19. Turning to the study itself: Samples taken during acute and convalescent COVID-19 were collected in the United States, Italy and Spain. The analysed material was cDNA or gDNA that came from T cells, B-cell-depleted T cells, or PBMCs.

The table lists this clone with a count of one. In the study's own analysis: Estimation of nucleated cell counts was performed using reference gene primer amplification. Repertoires were generated with immunoSEQ multiplex PCR, while TCRdb's copy carries only in-frame clones and drops some. The DNA gave D and trimming, while V, J and clone size come from that table. The sample holds 250,000 to 300,000 clones, approximately 85% seen once. The CDR3 is made up of 17 amino acids. Material for sequencing was peripheral blood. The clonotype comes from a man aged 45-60 years with active or convalescent COVID-19. V gene TRBV21-1 combines with J gene TRBJ1-2; the tabulated D call, TRBD1, remains unverified against the DNA. TRBV21-1 is a pseudogene. Here the CDR3 reads CASSKWDRVKGPNGYTF. The CDR3 nucleotides are TGTGCCAGCAGCAAGTGGGACAGGGTAAAAGGTCCGAACGGCTACACCTTC.